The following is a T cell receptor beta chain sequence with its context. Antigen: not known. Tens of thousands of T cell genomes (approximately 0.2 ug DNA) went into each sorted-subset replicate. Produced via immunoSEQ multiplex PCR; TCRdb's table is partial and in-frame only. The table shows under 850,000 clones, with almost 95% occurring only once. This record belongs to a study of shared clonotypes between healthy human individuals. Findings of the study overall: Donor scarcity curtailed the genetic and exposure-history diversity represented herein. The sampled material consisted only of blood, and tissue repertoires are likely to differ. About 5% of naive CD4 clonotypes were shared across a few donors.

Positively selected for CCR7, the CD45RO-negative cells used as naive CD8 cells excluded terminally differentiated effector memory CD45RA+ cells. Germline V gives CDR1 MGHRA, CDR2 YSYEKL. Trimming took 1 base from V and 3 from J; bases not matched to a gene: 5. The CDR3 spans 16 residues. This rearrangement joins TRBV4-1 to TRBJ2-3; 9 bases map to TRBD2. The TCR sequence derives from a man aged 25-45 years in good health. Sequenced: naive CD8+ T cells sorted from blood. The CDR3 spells CASSQGTSVLTDTQYF. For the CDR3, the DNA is TGCGCCAGCAGCCAAGGGACTAGCGTTTTGACAGATACGCAGTATTTT.